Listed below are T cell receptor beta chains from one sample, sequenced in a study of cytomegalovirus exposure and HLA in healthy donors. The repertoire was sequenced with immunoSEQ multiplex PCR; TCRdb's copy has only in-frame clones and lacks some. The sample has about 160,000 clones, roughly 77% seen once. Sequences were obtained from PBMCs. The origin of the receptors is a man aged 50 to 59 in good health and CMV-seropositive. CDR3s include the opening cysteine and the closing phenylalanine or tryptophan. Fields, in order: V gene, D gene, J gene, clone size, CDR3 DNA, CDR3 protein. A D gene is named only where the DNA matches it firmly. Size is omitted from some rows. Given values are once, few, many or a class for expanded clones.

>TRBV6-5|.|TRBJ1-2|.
TGTGCCAGCAGCGTACGGGGGTCAGGATATGGCTACACCTTC
CASSVRGSGYGYTF
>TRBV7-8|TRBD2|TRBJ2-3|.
TGTGCCAGCAGCTTAGCCCGGGGGGGCCCGACAGATACGCAGTATTTT
CASSLARGGPTDTQYF
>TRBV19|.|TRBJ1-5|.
TGTGCCAGTGGTCGGGCGGGGGTCAGGTCTTTGGGCAATCAGCCCCAGCATTTT
CASGRAGVRSLGNQPQHF
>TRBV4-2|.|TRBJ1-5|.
TGTGCCAGCAGCCAAGCAGGTAGCAATCAGCCCCAGCATTTT
CASSQAGSNQPQHF
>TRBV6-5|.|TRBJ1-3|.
TGTGCCAGCGGGGCCATCCCACTCTCTGGAAACACCATATATTTT
CASGAIPLSGNTIYF
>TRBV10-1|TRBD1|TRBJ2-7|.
TGCGCCAGCTCCGGACAGGGGGCTAGCGACGAGCAGTACTTC
CASSGQGASDEQYF
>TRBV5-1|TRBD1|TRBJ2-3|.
TGCGCCAGCAGCTTGTACAGGGGCCACGATACGCAGTATTTT
CASSLYRGHDTQYF
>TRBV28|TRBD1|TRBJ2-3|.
TGTGCCAGCCCTCCATGGGGAGGGACAGGGACAGATACGCAGTATTTT
CASPPWGGTGTDTQYF
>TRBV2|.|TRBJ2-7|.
TGTGCCAGCAGGCGGGACAGTACCCACGAGCAGTACTTC
CASRRDSTHEQYF
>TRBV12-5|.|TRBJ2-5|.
TGTGCTAGTGGTTTGGTAAGGGGGTATGGGACCCAGTACTTC
CASGLVRGYGTQYF
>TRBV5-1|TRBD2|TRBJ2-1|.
TGCGCCAGCAGCTTGATCGGGGGGAAAAACAATGAGCAGTTCTTC
CASSLIGGKNNEQFF
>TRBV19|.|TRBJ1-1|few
TGTGCCAGTAGTATTGGGCCGATGTACGGATACATGAACACTGAAGCTTTCTTT
CASSIGPMYGYMNTEAFF
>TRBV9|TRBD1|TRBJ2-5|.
TGTGCCAGCAGCGTAGCACCTACTGACAGGGGGGAGACCCAGTACTTC
CASSVAPTDRGETQYF
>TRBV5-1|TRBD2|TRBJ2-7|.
TGCGCCAGCAGCCCGGGGGGGGGCCACTCCTACGAGCAGTACTTC
CASSPGGGHSYEQYF
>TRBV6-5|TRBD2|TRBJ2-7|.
TGTGCCAGCAGTTACGCGCTCGGGGGGACCTACGAGCAGTACTTC
CASSYALGGTYEQYF
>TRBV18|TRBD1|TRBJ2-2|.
TGTGCCAGCACCGGGACAGGCGGGGAGCTGTTTTTT
CASTGTGGELFF
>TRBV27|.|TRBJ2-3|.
TGTGCCAGCAGTGGAACATTCAGGGGTAGCACAGATACGCAGTATTTT
CASSGTFRGSTDTQYF
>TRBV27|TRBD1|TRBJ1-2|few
TGTGCCAGCAGTTTAGGGACAGGATACTATGGCTACACCTTC
CASSLGTGYYGYTF
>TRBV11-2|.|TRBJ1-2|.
TGTGCCAGCAGCTTAGAGTCAGGGAGGGGCGGCTACACCTTC
CASSLESGRGGYTF
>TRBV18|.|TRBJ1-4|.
TGTGCCAGCTCACTTTTTCCAGGGGATGGTAATGAAAAACTGTTTTTT
CASSLFPGDGNEKLFF
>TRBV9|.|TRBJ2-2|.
TGTGCCAGCAGCGTAATCGGACGGGGGGCATCCGGGGAGCTGTTTTTT
CASSVIGRGASGELFF
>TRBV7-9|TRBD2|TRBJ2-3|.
TGTGCCACCGGTGCGGCTAGCGGGGCGTACACAGATACGCAGTATTTT
CATGAASGAYTDTQYF
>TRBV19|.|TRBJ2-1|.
TGTGCCAGTAGTATAAGCCGTGAGCAGTTCTTC
CASSISREQFF
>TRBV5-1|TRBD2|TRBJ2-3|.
TGCGCCAGCAGCTTTACTAGCGGGGGGGCTTCTACGCAGTATTTT
CASSFTSGGASTQYF
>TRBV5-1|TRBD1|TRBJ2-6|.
TGCGCCAGCAGCGAGGACAGGCGAAACTCTGGGGCCAACGTCCTGACTTTC
CASSEDRRNSGANVLTF
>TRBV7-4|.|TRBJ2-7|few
TGTGCCAGCAGCTTACATACGTTTCGAGGGTTCCTTAGGCACGAGCAGTACTTC
CASSLHTFRGFLRHEQYF
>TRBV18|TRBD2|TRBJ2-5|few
TGTGCCAGCTCACCCGCTAGCGGGGGGGCTGAGACCCAGTACTTC
CASSPASGGAETQYF
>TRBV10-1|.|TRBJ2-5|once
TGCGCCAGCAGCGCGGGGCCTGAAGAGACCCAGTACTTC
CASSAGPEETQYF
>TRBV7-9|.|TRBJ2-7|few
TGTGCCAGCAGCCCCCGGGGGGCCGGCTACGAGCAGTACTTC
CASSPRGAGYEQYF
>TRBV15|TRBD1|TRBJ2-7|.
TGTGCCACCAGCAGAGGCTCCGGGACAGGTTCTTCCTACGAGCAGTACTTC
CATSRGSGTGSSYEQYF
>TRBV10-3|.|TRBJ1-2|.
TGTGCCATCAGTGAGTCCCGGGGTGGAGGTAATGGCTACACCTTC
CAISESRGGGNGYTF
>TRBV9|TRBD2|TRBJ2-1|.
TGTGCCAGCAGCTCCCGACTAGCGGGGCCTACGGATGAGCAGTTCTTC
CASSSRLAGPTDEQFF
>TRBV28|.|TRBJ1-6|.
TGTGCCAGCAGTTCAACCCTGGGACAACTCTATAATTCACCCCTCCACTTT
CASSSTLGQLYNSPLHF
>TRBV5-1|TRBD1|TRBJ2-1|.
TGCGCCAGCAGCGTGGACAGGCCAAATGAGCAGTTCTTC
CASSVDRPNEQFF
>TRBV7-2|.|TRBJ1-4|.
TGTGCCAGCAGCTTAGCCAGAGGCTACACCAATGAAAAACTGTTTTTT
CASSLARGYTNEKLFF
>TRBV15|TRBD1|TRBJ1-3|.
TGTGCCACCAGCAGGAGGACAGGGGCCCCGTCGGGAAACACCATATATTTT
CATSRRTGAPSGNTIYF
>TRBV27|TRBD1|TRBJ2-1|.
TGTGCCAGCAGTCCTAGGGGGCTCTCCTACAATGAGCAGTTCTTC
CASSPRGLSYNEQFF
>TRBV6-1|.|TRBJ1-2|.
TGTGCCAGCAGTGAATCCCAGTATGGCTACACCTTC
CASSESQYGYTF
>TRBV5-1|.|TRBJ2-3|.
TGCGCCAGCAGCTTTACAGGGGGGGTTAGCACAGATACGCAGTATTTT
CASSFTGGVSTDTQYF
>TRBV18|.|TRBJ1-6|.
TGTGCCAGCCGACCTGACAGTGGCAATTCACCCCTCCACTTT
CASRPDSGNSPLHF
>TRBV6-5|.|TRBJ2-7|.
TGTGCCAGCGCTTCACGGAGGGGCCTAGTTGAGCAGTACTTC
CASASRRGLVEQYF
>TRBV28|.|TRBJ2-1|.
TGTGCCAGCAGCCTACTGAGGAATGAGCAGTTCTTC
CASSLLRNEQFF